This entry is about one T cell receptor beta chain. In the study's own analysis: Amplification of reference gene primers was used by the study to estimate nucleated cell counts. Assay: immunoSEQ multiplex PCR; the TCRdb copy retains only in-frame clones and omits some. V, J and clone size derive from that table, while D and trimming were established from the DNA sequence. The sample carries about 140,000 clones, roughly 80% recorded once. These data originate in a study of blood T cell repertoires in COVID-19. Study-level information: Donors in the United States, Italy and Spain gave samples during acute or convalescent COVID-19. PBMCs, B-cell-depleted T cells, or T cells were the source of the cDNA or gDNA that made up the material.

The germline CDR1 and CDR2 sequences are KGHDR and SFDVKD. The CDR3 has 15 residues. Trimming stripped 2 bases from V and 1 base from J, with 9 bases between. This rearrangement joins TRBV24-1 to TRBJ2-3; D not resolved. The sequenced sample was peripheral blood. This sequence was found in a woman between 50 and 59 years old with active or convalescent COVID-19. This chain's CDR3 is CATSDSPPGTDTQYF. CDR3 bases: TGTGCCACCAGTGATTCGCCCCCAGGCACAGATACGCAGTATTTT.